Below, 6 T cell receptor beta chains from the same sample are listed, as sequenced in a study of blood T cell repertoires in COVID-19. This table comes from immunoSEQ multiplex PCR, and its TCRdb copy is limited to in-frame clones, with some not included. The table shows roughly 300,000 clones, with about 87% occurring only once. The specimen was peripheral blood. These receptors all stem from a woman between 50 and 59 years old who had recovered from COVID-19.

The CDR3 reads CASSEQTGLSSYEQYF. DNA of the CDR3: TGTGCCAGCAGCGAACAGACAGGCTTGAGCTCCTACGAGCAGTACTTC. The chain is built from TRBV2 and TRBJ2-7; D possibly corresponds to TRBD1 (6 bases). From germline, CDR1 is SNHLY and CDR2 FYNNEI. The CDR3 totals 16 residues. Trimming left V 6 bases short and J 0 bases short, with 18 bases between. Supplemented by reference TRBV2 and TRBJ2-7, the full variable domain reads EPEVTQTPSHQVTQMGQEVILRCVPISNHLYFYWYRQILGQKVEFLVSFYNNEISEKSEIFDDQFSVERPDGSNFTLKIRSTKLEDSAMYFCASSEQTGLSSYEQYFGPGTRLTVT.

This clone was counted only a few times. V gene TRBV7-8 combines with J gene TRBJ1-1; TRBD1 agrees at 7 bases. The CDR3 runs 16 residues. Trimming cost V 5 bases and J 0 bases; bases outside gene matches: 9. In germline, CDR1 is SGHVS, CDR2 FQNEAQ. This chain's CDR3 is CASSPRQGMVNTEAFF. CDR3 bases: TGTGCCAGCAGCCCCAGACAGGGTATGGTGAACACTGAAGCTTTCTTT.

This chain uses TRBV2 with TRBJ1-1; 7 positions agree with TRBD1. This CDR3 is built from 13 residues. Germline CDR1 SNHLY, CDR2 FYNNEI. V lost 3 bases and J lost 5; bases outside the gene matches: 3. The CDR3 sequence: CASSEGGQTEAFF. DNA of the CDR3: TGTGCCAGCAGTGAGGGGGGACAGACTGAAGCTTTCTTT.

The chain carries TRBV11-2 and TRBJ1-6; D ambiguous. Germline V CDR1 and CDR2: SGHAT, FQNNGV. The CDR3 is made up of 16 amino acids. V was clipped by 2 bases and J by 0 bases, with 8 bases between them. In DNA form, the CDR3 reads TGTGCCAGCAGCTTAAGAGGGATCTCCTATAATTCACCCCTCCACTTT. Translating it yields CASSLRGISYNSPLHF.

The rearrangement joins TRBV4-1 to TRBJ2-6; 9 nucleotides line up with TRBD1. Germline-derived CDR1 and CDR2 are MGHRA and YSYEKL. Trimming removed 4 bases from V and 1 base from J; junction bases left unmatched: 14. The CDR3 totals 20 residues. The chain's CDR3 is CASSPQRAGQGSSGANVLTF. DNA of the CDR3: TGCGCCAGCAGCCCCCAAAGGGCTGGACAGGGGTCGTCTGGGGCCAACGTCCTGACTTTC.

This sequence joins TRBV30 and TRBJ1-4; TRBD1 aligns across 9 bases. Trimming cost V 4 bases and J 7 bases; bases outside gene matches: 7. The CDR3 runs 14 residues. Germline lookup yields CDR1 GTSNPN and CDR2 SVGIG (reference sequence). CDR3 coding DNA: TGTGCCTGGAAAGCCGGGACAGGGAGTGAAAAACTGTTTTTT. Encoded protein: CAWKAGTGSEKLFF.